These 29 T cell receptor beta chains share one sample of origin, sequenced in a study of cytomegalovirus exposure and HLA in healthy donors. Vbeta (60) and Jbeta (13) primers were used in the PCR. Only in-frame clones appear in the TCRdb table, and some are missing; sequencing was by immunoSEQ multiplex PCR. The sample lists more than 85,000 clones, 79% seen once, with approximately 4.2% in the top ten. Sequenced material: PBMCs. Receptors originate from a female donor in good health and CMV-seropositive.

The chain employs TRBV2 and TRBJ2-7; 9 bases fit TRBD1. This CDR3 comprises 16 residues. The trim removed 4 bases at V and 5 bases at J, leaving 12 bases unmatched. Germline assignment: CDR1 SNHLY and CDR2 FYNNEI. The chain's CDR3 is CASSGGTGLRGNEQYF. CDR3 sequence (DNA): TGTGCCAGCAGTGGGGGGACAGGGCTGCGGGGGAACGAGCAGTACTTC.

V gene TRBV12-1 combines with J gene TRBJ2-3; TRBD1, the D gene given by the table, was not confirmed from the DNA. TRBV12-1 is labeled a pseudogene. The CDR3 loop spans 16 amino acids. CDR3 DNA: TGTGCCAGCAGCTTCCTCCAGGGAAACCGGACAGATACGCAGTATTTT. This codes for CASSFLQGNRTDTQYF.

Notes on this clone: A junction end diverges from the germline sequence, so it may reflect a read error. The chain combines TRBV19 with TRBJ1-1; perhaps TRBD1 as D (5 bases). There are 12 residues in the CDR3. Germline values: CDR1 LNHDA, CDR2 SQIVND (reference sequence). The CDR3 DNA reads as TGTGCCAGTAGTATAGAGAGGACACGGAAGATCTTT. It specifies CASSIERTRKIF.

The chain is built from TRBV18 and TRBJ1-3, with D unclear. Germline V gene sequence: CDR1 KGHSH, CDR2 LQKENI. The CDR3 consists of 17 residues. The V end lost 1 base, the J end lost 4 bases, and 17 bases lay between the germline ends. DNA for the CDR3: TGTGCCAGCTCACCACGCACCGGCACCACGGGAGGAAACACCATATATTTT. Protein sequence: CASSPRTGTTGGNTIYF.

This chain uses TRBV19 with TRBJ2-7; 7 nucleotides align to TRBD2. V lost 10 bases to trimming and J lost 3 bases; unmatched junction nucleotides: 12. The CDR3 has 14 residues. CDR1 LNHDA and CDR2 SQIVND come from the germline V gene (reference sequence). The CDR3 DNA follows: TGTGCCACCCAACAGACGGGAGGAATCTACGAGCAGTACTTC. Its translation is CATQQTGGIYEQYF.

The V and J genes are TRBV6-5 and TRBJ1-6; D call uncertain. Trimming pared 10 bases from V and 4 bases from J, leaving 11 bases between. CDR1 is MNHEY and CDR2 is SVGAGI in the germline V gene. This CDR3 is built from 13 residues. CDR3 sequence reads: CATLGQYNSPLHF. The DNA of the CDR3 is TGTGCCACCCTGGGCCAGTATAATTCACCCCTCCACTTT.

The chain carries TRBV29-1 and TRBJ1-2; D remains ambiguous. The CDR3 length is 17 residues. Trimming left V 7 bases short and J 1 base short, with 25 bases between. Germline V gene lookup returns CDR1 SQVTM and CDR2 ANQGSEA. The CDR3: CSAIPINEADFNYGYTF. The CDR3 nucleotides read TGCAGCGCCATACCCATTAACGAGGCAGACTTTAACTATGGCTACACCTTC.

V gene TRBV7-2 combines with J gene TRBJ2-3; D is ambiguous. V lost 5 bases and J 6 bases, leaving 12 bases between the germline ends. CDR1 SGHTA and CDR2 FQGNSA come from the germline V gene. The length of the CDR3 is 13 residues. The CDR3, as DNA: TGTGCCAGCAGCCCGATACCCAGGGATACGCAGTATTTT. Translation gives CASSPIPRDTQYF.

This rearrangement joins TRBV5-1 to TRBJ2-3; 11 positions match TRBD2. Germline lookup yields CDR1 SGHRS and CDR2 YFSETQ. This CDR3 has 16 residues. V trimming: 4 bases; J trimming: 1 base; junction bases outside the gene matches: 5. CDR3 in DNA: TGCGCCAGCAGCCTACCGACTAGCGGGGGCACAGATACGCAGTATTTT. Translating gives CASSLPTSGGTDTQYF.

This CDR3 reads CAIRGTSYNSPLHF. CDR3 bases: TGTGCCATCCGGGGGACCTCTTATAATTCACCCCTCCACTTT. This chain connects TRBV6-5 to TRBJ1-6; D is perhaps TRBD1 (5 bases). CDR1 MNHEY and CDR2 SVGAGI come from the germline V gene. The CDR3 is 14 residues long. Trimming left V 10 bases short and J 4 bases short, with 14 bases between.

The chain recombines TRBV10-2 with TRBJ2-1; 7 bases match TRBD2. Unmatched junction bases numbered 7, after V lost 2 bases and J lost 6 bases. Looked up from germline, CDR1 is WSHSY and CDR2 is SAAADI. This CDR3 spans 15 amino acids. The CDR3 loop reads CASSERGEILNEQFF. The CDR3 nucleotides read TGCGCCAGCAGTGAGCGGGGGGAGATACTCAATGAGCAGTTCTTC.

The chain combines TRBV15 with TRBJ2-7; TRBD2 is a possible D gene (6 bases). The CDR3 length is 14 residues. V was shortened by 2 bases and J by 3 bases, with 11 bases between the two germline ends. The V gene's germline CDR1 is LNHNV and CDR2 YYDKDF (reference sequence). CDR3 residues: CATSRLGGGYEQYF. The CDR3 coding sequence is TGTGCCACCAGCAGACTCGGGGGAGGCTACGAGCAGTACTTC.

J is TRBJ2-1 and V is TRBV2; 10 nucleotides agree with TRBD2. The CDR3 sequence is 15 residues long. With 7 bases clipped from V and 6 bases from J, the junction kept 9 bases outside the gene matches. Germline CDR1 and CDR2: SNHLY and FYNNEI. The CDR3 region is CASNTGLAAPNEQFF. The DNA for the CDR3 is TGTGCCAGCAATACCGGACTAGCGGCTCCCAATGAGCAGTTCTTC.

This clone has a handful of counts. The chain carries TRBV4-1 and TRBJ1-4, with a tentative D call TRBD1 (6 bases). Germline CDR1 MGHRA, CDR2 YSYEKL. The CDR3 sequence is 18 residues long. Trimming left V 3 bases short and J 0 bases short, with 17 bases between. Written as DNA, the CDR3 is TGCGCCAGCAGCCAGCCGGACAGACCGATTGCAACTAATGAAAAACTGTTTTTT. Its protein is CASSQPDRPIATNEKLFF.

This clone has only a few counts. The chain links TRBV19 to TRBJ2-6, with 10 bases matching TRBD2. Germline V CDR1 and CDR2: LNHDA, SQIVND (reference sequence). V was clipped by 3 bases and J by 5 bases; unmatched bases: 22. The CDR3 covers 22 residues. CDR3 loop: CASSIPPRLLAGAYNRANVLTF. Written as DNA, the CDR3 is TGTGCCAGTAGTATCCCCCCCCGGCTCCTAGCGGGAGCCTATAATCGGGCCAACGTCCTGACTTTC.

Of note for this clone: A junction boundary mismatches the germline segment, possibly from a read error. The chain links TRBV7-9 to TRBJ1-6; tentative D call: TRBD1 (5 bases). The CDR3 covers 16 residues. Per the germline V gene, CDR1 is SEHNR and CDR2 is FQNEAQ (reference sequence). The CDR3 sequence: CSSSLAGGSYNSPLHF. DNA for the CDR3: TGTTCCAGCAGCTTAGCGGGGGGCTCCTATAATTCACCCCTCCACTTT.

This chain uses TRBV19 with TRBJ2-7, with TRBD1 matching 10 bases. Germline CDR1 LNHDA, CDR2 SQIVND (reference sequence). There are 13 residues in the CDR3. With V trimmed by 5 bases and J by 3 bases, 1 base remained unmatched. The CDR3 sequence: CASSRTGGYEQYF. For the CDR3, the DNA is TGTGCCAGTAGTCGGACAGGGGGCTACGAGCAGTACTTC.

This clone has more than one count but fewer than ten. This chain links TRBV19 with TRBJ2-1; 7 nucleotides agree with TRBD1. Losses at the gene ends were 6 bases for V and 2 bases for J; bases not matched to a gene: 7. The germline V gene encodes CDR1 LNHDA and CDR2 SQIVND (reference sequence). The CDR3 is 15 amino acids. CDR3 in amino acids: CASRTTGVTYNEQFF. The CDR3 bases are TGTGCCAGTAGGACTACAGGGGTCACCTACAATGAGCAGTTCTTC.

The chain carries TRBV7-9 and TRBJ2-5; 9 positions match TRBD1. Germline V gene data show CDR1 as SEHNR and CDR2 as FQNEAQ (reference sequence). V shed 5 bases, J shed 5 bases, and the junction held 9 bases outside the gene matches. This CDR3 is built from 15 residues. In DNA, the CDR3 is TGTGCCAGCAGCCCTTGGACAGGGGCGCTGGAGACCCAGTACTTC. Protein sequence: CASSPWTGALETQYF. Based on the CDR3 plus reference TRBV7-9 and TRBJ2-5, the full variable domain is DTGVSQNPRHKITKRGQNVTFRCDPISEHNRLYWYRQTLGQGPEFLTYFQNEAQLEKSRLLSDRFSAERPKGSFSTLEIQRTEQGDSAMYLCASSPWTGALETQYFGPGTRLLVL.

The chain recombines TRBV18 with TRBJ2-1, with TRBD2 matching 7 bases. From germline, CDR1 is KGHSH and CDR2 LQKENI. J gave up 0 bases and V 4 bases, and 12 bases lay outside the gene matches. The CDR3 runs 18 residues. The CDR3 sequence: CASSRYYYLAASYNEQFF. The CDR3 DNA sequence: TGTGCCAGCTCACGCTACTACTACCTAGCGGCCTCCTACAATGAGCAGTTCTTC. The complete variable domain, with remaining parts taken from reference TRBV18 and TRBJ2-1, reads NAGVMQNPRHLVRRRGQEARLRCSPMKGHSHVYWYRQLPEEGLKFMVYLQKENIIDESGMPKERFSAEFPKEGPSILRIQQVVRGDSAAYFCASSRYYYLAASYNEQFFGPGTRLTVL.

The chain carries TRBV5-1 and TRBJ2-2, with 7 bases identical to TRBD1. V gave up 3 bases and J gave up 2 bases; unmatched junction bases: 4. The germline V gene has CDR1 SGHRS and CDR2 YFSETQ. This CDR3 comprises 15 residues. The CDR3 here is CASSSGTVNTGELFF. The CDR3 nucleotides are TGCGCCAGCAGCTCCGGGACAGTTAACACCGGGGAGCTGTTTTTT.

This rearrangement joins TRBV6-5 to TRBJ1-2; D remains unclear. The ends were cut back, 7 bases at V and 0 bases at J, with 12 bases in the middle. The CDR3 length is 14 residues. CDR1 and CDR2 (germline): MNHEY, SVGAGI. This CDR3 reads CASTPRVPNYGYTF. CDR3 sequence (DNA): TGTGCCAGCACCCCACGGGTCCCTAACTATGGCTACACCTTC.

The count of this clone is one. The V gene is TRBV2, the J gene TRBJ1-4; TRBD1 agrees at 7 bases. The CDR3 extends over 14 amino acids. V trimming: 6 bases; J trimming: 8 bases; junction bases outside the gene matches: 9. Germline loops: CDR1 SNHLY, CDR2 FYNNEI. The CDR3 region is CASSTTGFDEKLFF. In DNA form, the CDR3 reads TGTGCCAGCAGCACGACAGGGTTCGACGAAAAACTGTTTTTT.

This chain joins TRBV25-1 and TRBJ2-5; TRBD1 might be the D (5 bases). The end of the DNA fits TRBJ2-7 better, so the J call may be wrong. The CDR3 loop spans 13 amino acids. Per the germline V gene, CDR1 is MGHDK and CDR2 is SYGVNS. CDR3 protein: CASSERQGYEQYF. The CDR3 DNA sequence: TGTGCCAGCAGTGAGAGGCAGGGCTACGAGCAGTACTTC.

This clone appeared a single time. The chain's CDR3 is CASSGSTGERETQYF. Here the CDR3 DNA reads TGTGCCAGCAGTGGATCGACAGGGGAGAGAGAGACCCAGTACTTC. The V and J genes are TRBV25-1 and TRBJ2-5; 8 bases agree with TRBD1. Germline V gives CDR1 MGHDK, CDR2 SYGVNS. The CDR3 is 15 amino acids. Unmatched junction bases numbered 8, after V lost 4 bases and J lost 4 bases.

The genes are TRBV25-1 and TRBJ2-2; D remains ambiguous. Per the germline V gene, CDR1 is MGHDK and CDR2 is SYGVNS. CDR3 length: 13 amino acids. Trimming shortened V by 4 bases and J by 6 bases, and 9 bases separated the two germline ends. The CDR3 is CASSVDMSGELFF. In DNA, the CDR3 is TGTGCCAGCAGTGTCGACATGTCCGGGGAGCTGTTTTTT.

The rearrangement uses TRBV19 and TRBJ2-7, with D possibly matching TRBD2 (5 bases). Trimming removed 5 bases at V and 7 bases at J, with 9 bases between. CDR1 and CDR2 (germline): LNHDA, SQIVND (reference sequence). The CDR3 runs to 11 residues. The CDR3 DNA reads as TGTGCCAGTAGTTCCCGAGGGGAGCAGTACTTC. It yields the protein CASSSRGEQYF.

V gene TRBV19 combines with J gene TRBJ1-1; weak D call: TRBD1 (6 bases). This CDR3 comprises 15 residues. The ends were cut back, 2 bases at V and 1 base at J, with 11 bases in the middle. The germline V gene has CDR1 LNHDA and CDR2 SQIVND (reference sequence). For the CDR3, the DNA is TGTGCCAGTAGTATAATGGCAGGGGCGAACACTGAAGCTTTCTTT. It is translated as CASSIMAGANTEAFF.

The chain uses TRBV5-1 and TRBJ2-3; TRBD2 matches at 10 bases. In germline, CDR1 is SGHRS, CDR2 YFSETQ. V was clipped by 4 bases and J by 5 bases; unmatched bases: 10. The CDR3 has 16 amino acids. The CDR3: CASSPGLAVPQDTQYF. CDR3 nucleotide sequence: TGCGCCAGCAGCCCTGGACTAGCGGTGCCCCAAGATACGCAGTATTTT.